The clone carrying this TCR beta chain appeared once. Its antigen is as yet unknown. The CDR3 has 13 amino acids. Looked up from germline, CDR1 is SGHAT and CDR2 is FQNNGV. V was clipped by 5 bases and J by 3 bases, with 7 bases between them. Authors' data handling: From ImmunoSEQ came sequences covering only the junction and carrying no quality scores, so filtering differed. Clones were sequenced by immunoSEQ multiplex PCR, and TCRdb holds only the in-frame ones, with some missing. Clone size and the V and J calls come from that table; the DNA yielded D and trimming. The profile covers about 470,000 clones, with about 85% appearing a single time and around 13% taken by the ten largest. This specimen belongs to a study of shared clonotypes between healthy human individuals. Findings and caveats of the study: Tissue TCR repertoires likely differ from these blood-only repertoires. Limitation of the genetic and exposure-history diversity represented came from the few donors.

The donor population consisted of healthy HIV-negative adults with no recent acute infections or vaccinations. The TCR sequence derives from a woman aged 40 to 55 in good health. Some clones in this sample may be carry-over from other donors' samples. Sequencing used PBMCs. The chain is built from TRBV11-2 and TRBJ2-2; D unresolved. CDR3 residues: CASSTYYTGELFF. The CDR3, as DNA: TGTGCCAGCAGCACCTACTACACCGGGGAGCTGTTTTTT.